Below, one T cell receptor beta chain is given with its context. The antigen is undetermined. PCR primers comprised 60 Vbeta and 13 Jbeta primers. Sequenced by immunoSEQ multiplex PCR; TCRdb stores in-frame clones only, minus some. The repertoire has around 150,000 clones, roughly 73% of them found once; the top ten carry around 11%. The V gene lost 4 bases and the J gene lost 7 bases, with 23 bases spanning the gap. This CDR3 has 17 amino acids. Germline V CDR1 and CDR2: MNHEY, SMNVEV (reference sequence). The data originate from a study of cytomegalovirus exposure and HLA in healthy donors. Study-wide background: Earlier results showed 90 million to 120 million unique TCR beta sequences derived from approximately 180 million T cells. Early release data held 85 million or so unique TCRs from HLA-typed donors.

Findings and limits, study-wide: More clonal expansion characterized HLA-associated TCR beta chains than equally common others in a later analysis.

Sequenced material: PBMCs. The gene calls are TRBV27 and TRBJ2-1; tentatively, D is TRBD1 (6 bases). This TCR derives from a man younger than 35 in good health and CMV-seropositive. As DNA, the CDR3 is TGTGCCAGCAGTTGGGCTTACGGGACAACAAGGTGGAATGAGCAGTTCTTC. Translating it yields CASSWAYGTTRWNEQFF.